This T cell receptor (beta chain) stems from a study of glioma-infiltrating T cells. This clonotype was recorded at least ten times. V lost 0 bases to trimming and J lost 2 bases, with 17 bases between them. This CDR3 contains 17 residues. CDR1 and CDR2 from the germline V gene are LGHNA and YSLEER. Using RNA template, CDR3s of TCR alpha and beta were amplified with iRepertoire arm-PCR. Input was 100-400 ng of tissue mRNA or PBMC total RNA. TCRdb independently ran MiXCR on the multiplex PCR reads; one entry per CDR3 protein. The sample shows about 93,000 distinct CDR3 sequences, roughly 40% of them seen only once.

The TCR sequence derives from a human donor with low-grade glioma or glioblastoma, undergoing nonglioma brain surgery, or in good health (not recorded which). The chain couples TRBV4-3 to TRBJ2-7; D perhaps matches TRBD2 (6 bases). Source material: glioma tissue, nonneoplastic brain tissue, or PBMCs (not recorded which). CDR3 sequence reads: CASSQDGVGSGAYEQYF. The CDR3 DNA reads TGCGCCAGCAGCCAAGATGGGGTGGGTAGCGGAGCCTACGAGCAGTACTTC.